This T cell receptor (beta chain) was sequenced during a study of blood T cell repertoires in COVID-19. Study-wide background: PBMCs, B-cell-depleted T cells, or T cells provided the cDNA or gDNA that made up the material.

Under the authors' procedure: Reference gene primer amplification gave estimated nucleated cell counts. Generated by immunoSEQ multiplex PCR, the TCRdb table keeps only in-frame clones and is missing some. The DNA was the basis for D and trimming; V, J and clone size are from that table. The sample has some 270,000 clones, under 90% seen once. Germline lookup yields CDR1 SGHTS and CDR2 YDEGEE. Losses at the gene ends were 0 bases for V and 0 bases for J; bases not matched to a gene: 7. The CDR3 is 17 amino acids. Sequenced material: peripheral blood. The receptor was isolated from a man over 45 with acute or convalescent COVID-19. The chain recombines TRBV5-8 with TRBJ2-7; 9 bases match TRBD2. The chain's CDR3 is CASSLVRAGGTSYEQYF. The CDR3 region has the DNA TGTGCCAGCAGCTTGGTCCGGGCGGGGGGGACCTCCTACGAGCAGTACTTC. The whole variable domain, filled in from reference TRBV5-8 and TRBJ2-7, reads EAGVTQSPTHLIKTRGQQATLRCSPISGHTSVYWYQQALGLGLQFLLWYDEGEERNRGNFPPRFSGRQFPNYSSELNVNALELEDSALYLCASSLVRAGGTSYEQYFGPGTRLTVT.